The 15 T cell receptor beta chains presented below share a single source sample, sequenced in a study of T cell repertoires in cytomegalovirus infection. No antigens are known for them. TCRdb re-analysed the reads in MiXCR, keeping a single row per CDR3 protein. The sample records roughly 990,000 distinct CDR3 sequences, about 33% being singletons. The sequencing used cultured CD8+ T cells from PBMCs, collected from culture after CMV antigen stimulation. Receptor source: a human donor in good health (CMV status not recorded). Some clones in this sample may be carry-over from other donors' samples.

In its sample, this clonotype was seen a few times. J is TRBJ2-1 and V is TRBV19; TRBD1 matches at 7 bases. This CDR3 spans 16 amino acids. CDR1 LNHDA and CDR2 SQIVND come from the germline V gene (reference sequence). V was clipped by 5 bases and J by 5 bases; unmatched bases: 12. The CDR3 spells CASSSPGTAYNNEQFF. The DNA for the CDR3 is TGTGCCAGTAGTTCGCCGGGGACAGCATACAACAATGAGCAGTTCTTC.

This clonotype was seen just once. The rearrangement links TRBV2 to TRBJ2-1; 7 nucleotides line up with TRBD1. Germline CDR1 SNHLY, CDR2 FYNNEI. V was pared by 6 bases and J by 4 bases, with 9 bases of the junction left unmatched. CDR3 length equals 15 residues. CDR3 in amino acids: CASRMDRSLYNEQFF. CDR3 DNA sequence: TGTGCCAGCAGGATGGACAGGAGCTTATACAATGAGCAGTTCTTC. Supplemented by reference TRBV2 and TRBJ2-1, the full variable domain reads EPEVTQTPSHQVTQMGQEVILRCVPISNHLYFYWYRQILGQKVEFLVSFYNNEISEKSEIFDDQFSVERPDGSNFTLKIRSTKLEDSAMYFCASRMDRSLYNEQFFGPGTRLTVL.

This clonotype has just a few counts. The chain is built from TRBV10-3 and TRBJ1-2; a weak D match, TRBD1 (6 bases). Germline V gene lookup returns CDR1 ENHRY and CDR2 SYGVKD. Trimming removed 7 bases at V and 2 bases at J, with 17 bases between. The CDR3 consists of 15 residues. DNA for the CDR3: TGTGCCATCAATCCGGGGGACACAGGGAACTATGGCTACACCTTC. Translating gives CAINPGDTGNYGYTF.

This clonotype was detected only once. The rearrangement links TRBV4-1 to TRBJ2-1, with no clear D. CDR1 is MGHRA, CDR2 YSYEKL, per germline. V was shortened by 3 bases and J by 2 bases, with 8 bases between the two germline ends. CDR3 length: 14 residues. The CDR3 reads CASSQEVAYNEQFF. The CDR3 DNA follows: TGCGCCAGCAGCCAGGAAGTAGCCTACAATGAGCAGTTCTTC.

This clonotype was seen more than once but under ten times. The DNA of the CDR3 is TGTGCCACGAGGACTAGCGGGGGGGCCGAGCAGTTCTTC. Translation gives CATRTSGGAEQFF. The chain employs TRBV2 and TRBJ2-1; 15 positions match TRBD2. Germline lookup yields CDR1 SNHLY and CDR2 FYNNEI. Trimming at V came to 10 bases and at J to 10 bases, leaving 5 bases not matched to a gene. The CDR3 has 13 amino acids.

This clonotype was observed at least ten times. The CDR3 spells CASSFRGPYNEQFF. The CDR3 bases are TGTGCCAGCAGCTTTCGGGGCCCTTACAATGAGCAGTTCTTC. V and J are TRBV7-2 and TRBJ2-1, with D possibly called TRBD1 or TRBD2 (5 bases each). The CDR3 is 14 amino acids. The germline V gene encodes CDR1 SGHTA and CDR2 FQGNSA. The V gene lost 3 bases and the J gene lost 4 bases, with 10 bases spanning the gap.

The chain recombines TRBV5-1 with TRBJ2-5, with 7 positions matching TRBD2. V was pared by 4 bases and J by 3 bases, with 9 bases of the junction left unmatched. This CDR3 comprises 15 residues. Germline lookup yields CDR1 SGHRS and CDR2 YFSETQ. The CDR3 region has the DNA TGCGCCAGCAGCGCCTACCAGACTAGCAAAGAGACCCAGTACTTC. Protein: CASSAYQTSKETQYF.

This rearrangement joins TRBV12-3 or TRBV12-4 to TRBJ2-1, with 7 bases that match TRBD2. The CDR3 length is 16 residues. With V trimmed by 4 bases and J by 0 bases, 6 bases remained unmatched. The CDR3 bases are TGTGCCAGCAGTTCGCCTAGCGGTAGCTCCTACAATGAGCAGTTCTTC. Its translation is CASSSPSGSSYNEQFF.

This chain joins TRBV14 and TRBJ1-2; no reliable D call. The CDR3 loop spans 15 amino acids. In germline, CDR1 is SGHDN, CDR2 FVKESK. V was shortened by 1 base and J by 6 bases, with 15 bases between the two germline ends. Here the CDR3 DNA reads TGTGCCAGCAGCCAAGTGTCACTCCCTCGGGATGGCTACACCTTC. Encoded protein: CASSQVSLPRDGYTF.

This clonotype was counted only a few times. V and J are TRBV27 and TRBJ2-1; TRBD1 aligns across 7 bases. CDR1 is MNHEY, CDR2 SMNVEV, per germline (reference sequence). The J segment lost 12 bases and the V segment lost 2 bases, leaving 7 bases of the junction unmatched. The CDR3 sequence is 13 residues long. CDR3 DNA sequence: TGTGCCAGCAGTTTAGAGGGGGCGAGGGTGCAGTTCTTC. It is translated as CASSLEGARVQFF.

The J gene is TRBJ2-1, the V gene TRBV12-3 or TRBV12-4; maybe TRBD2 (6 bases). The CDR3 totals 16 residues. The V and J ends lost 2 bases and 1 base respectively, with 12 bases between them. The CDR3: CASSLPGLISYNEQFF. Written as DNA, the CDR3 is TGTGCCAGCAGTTTACCGGGACTGATATCCTACAATGAGCAGTTCTTC.

This clonotype came up many times. The chain combines TRBV7-9 with TRBJ2-1; D may be TRBD2 (7 bases). The CDR3 contains 15 residues. CDR1 is SEHNR, CDR2 FQNEAQ, per germline (reference sequence). With 5 bases removed from V and 4 bases from J, the gap between germline ends came to 15 bases. The CDR3, as DNA: TGTGCCAGCAGCGAGGGAGGGGGACTTTACAATGAGCAGTTCTTC. Residues: CASSEGGGLYNEQFF.

The rearrangement joins TRBV9 to TRBJ1-4; 11 bases map to TRBD1. Germline CDR1 SGDLS, CDR2 YYNGEE. J gave up 4 bases and V 2 bases, and 1 base lay outside the gene matches. This CDR3 is built from 15 residues. As DNA, the CDR3 is TGTGCCAGCAGCGTCGGGACAGGGGGTAATGAAAAACTGTTTTTT. This sequence encodes CASSVGTGGNEKLFF.

The chain carries TRBV6-2 or TRBV6-3 and TRBJ2-5, with 8 bases identical to TRBD2. This CDR3 spans 14 amino acids. Unmatched junction bases numbered 5, after V lost 0 bases and J lost 8 bases. Per germline, CDR1 MNHEY and CDR2 SVGEGT. The CDR3 DNA sequence: TGTGCCAGCAGTTACTCTAGCGGGGTTGATACCCAGTACTTC. It encodes CASSYSSGVDTQYF.

This chain uses TRBV20-1 with TRBJ2-1, with D uncertain. The V gene lost 0 bases and the J gene lost 7 bases, with 19 bases spanning the gap. The CDR3 runs to 16 residues. Germline lookup yields CDR1 DFQATT and CDR2 SNEGSKA (reference sequence). The CDR3 region is CSARDNSGRVGNEQFF. The CDR3 DNA sequence: TGCAGTGCTAGAGATAATTCAGGCCGCGTGGGGAATGAGCAGTTCTTC.